This T cell receptor beta chain is drawn from a study of blood T cell repertoires in COVID-19. Study background: Italy, Spain and the United States were the sources of the convalescent and acute COVID-19 samples. Sources were T cells, B-cell-depleted T cells, or PBMCs; the material itself was cDNA or gDNA.

Original handling: Reference gene primer amplification in the assay estimated nucleated cell counts. Some clones are missing from TCRdb's copy, which holds only in-frame ones; the method was immunoSEQ multiplex PCR. The V and J calls and clone size come from that table; D and trimming were worked out from the DNA. The top ten clones hold around 3.9% of a sample with hundreds of thousands of clones, approximately 86% of them seen once. This CDR3 region has 16 residues. CDR1 and CDR2 from the germline V gene are ENHRY and SYGVKD. Trimming removed 1 base from V and 4 bases from J, with 16 bases in between.

The clonotype comes from a woman aged 45-60 years with active or convalescent COVID-19. Sequencing input: peripheral blood. The chain combines TRBV10-3 with TRBJ1-2; weak D call: TRBD1 (6 bases). CDR3 sequence: CAISEWGRGVPYGYTF. In DNA form, the CDR3 reads TGTGCCATCAGTGAGTGGGGCAGGGGAGTTCCCTATGGCTACACCTTC.